Following are 17 T cell receptor beta chains from one sample sequenced in a study of human T cells and chemical hapten exposure. Noted time point: patch test 1, 2 weeks after DPC sensitization. As for treatment: therapeutic diphenylcyclopropenone sensitization with weekly scalp DPC. It was from unfractionated whole blood that total RNA was extracted. TCRdb reprocessed the RACE reads with MiXCR, giving one entry per CDR3 protein. The sample contains some 52,000 distinct CDR3 sequences, approximately 10% of which appear only once. This sample comprised whole blood, obtained in connection with sensitization to the hapten diphenylcyclopropenone (DPC). The receptors derive from a woman between 40 and 55 years old with alopecia areata. Some clones in this sample may be carry-over from other donors' samples.

The chain carries TRBV29-1 and TRBJ2-1; TRBD1 is a possible D gene (5 bases). The CDR3 is 12 amino acids. Trimming cost V 7 bases and J 3 bases, with 10 bases left between them. Germline CDR1 is SQVTM and CDR2 is ANQGSEA. The CDR3 sequence: CSADRIYNEQFF. The CDR3 bases are TGCAGCGCCGACAGAATCTACAATGAGCAGTTCTTC.

In its sample, this clonotype was seen a few times. The rearrangement joins TRBV5-1 to TRBJ2-7; no reliable D call. V lost 0 bases, J lost 3 bases, and 10 bases lay in between. The germline V gene encodes CDR1 SGHRS and CDR2 YFSETQ. The CDR3 runs 14 residues. CDR3 DNA sequence: TGCGCCAGCAGCTTGGTTCCAGAGAGCTACGAGCAGTACTTC. This codes for CASSLVPESYEQYF.

This clonotype came up a few times. This rearrangement joins TRBV6-1 to TRBJ2-2; no clear D. Trimming took off 6 bases at V and 0 bases at J, with 17 bases between the two ends. The CDR3 spans 17 residues. Germline V gene sequence: CDR1 MNHNS, CDR2 SASEGT. This CDR3 is CASRERAAGTNTGELFF. The CDR3 coding sequence is TGTGCCAGCAGGGAAAGGGCGGCAGGAACGAACACCGGGGAGCTGTTTTTT.

The chain carries TRBV6-5 and TRBJ2-3; 10 bases agree with TRBD2. With V trimmed by 0 bases and J by 3 bases, 0 bases remained unmatched. This CDR3 spans 15 amino acids. Germline CDR1 reads MNHEY; CDR2 reads SVGAGI. The CDR3 sequence: CASSYSSGGTDTQYF. In DNA, the CDR3 is TGTGCCAGCAGTTACTCTAGCGGGGGGACAGATACGCAGTATTTT.

This clonotype was found a few times. J is TRBJ1-1 and V is TRBV12-3 or TRBV12-4; D is unclear. The CDR3 runs 12 residues. V lost 8 bases, J lost 1 base, and 8 bases lay in between. This chain's CDR3 is CASGPTNTEAFF. The CDR3 DNA is TGTGCCAGCGGGCCGACGAACACTGAAGCTTTCTTT.

The gene calls are TRBV5-4 and TRBJ2-7; the match to TRBD1 covers 7 bases. Per the germline V gene, CDR1 is SGHNT and CDR2 is YYREEE (reference sequence). The CDR3 is 13 amino acids. V lost 1 base to trimming and J lost 5 bases; unmatched junction nucleotides: 3. The CDR3 nucleotides are TGTGCCAGCAGCTTGAGGCAGGGGGACGAGCAGTACTTC. Its protein product is CASSLRQGDEQYF.

This clonotype was seen ten or more times. The chain joins TRBV29-1 to TRBJ1-5, with D possibly matching TRBD1 (5 bases). V lost 6 bases to trimming and J lost 2 bases, with 11 bases between them. CDR3 length equals 13 residues. Germline lookup yields CDR1 SQVTM and CDR2 ANQGSEA. In nucleotides, the CDR3 is TGCAGCGTGCAGGGAGGTGGCAATCAGCCCCAGCATTTT. It specifies CSVQGGGNQPQHF.

This clonotype was detected many times. V is TRBV20-1 and J is TRBJ2-3, with 9 positions matching TRBD1. The germline CDR1 and CDR2 sequences are DFQATT and SNEGSKA (reference sequence). After removal of 0 bases from V and 5 bases from J, the junction contained 9 bases not matched to a gene. The CDR3 loop spans 16 amino acids. CDR3 nucleotides: TGCAGTGCTAGAGACGTAGGACAGGGGAAACAAGATACGCAGTATTTT. Protein product: CSARDVGQGKQDTQYF.

In its sample, this clonotype was seen a few times. The CDR3 loop is CASSPGQGAMNEQFF. Here the CDR3 DNA reads TGTGCCAGCAGTCCCGGACAGGGGGCGATGAATGAGCAGTTCTTC. The chain is built from TRBV12-3 or TRBV12-4 and TRBJ2-1; 11 bases are a match to TRBD1. The junction had 7 bases not matched to a gene; V was cut back by 5 bases and J by 7 bases. This CDR3 comprises 15 residues.

This clonotype appeared once. One base away lies a much larger clone, so this may be a sequencing read error. The chain links TRBV6-2 or TRBV6-3 to TRBJ2-4; D is perhaps TRBD1 (6 bases). The CDR3 contains 12 residues. The germline CDR1 and CDR2 sequences are MNHEY and SVGEGT. As DNA, the CDR3 is TGTGCCAGCAGCCGAGAGTACAGGGAATGGAACTTC. This gives the protein CASSREYREWNF.

The chain links TRBV6-2 or TRBV6-3 to TRBJ2-3, with 9 bases that match TRBD2. CDR1 and CDR2 (germline): MNHEY, SVGEGT. Unmatched junction bases numbered 15, after V lost 2 bases and J lost 6 bases. CDR3 size: 18 residues. Here the CDR3 DNA reads TGTGCCAGCAGTTACCCCCTGGGACTAGCTCACGAAGGGGATACGCAGTATTTT. Protein: CASSYPLGLAHEGDTQYF.

The V gene is TRBV9, the J gene TRBJ1-4, with D unresolved. The germline V gene has CDR1 SGDLS and CDR2 YYNGEE. The CDR3 is made up of 14 amino acids. Trimming left V 1 base short and J 8 bases short, with 12 bases between. The CDR3 DNA is TGTGCCAGCAGCGTATCGTGGACCGCCGAAAAACTGTTTTTT. Its translation: CASSVSWTAEKLFF.

The chain recombines TRBV19 with TRBJ1-3; D is undetermined. V dropped 3 bases and J dropped 4 bases, with 7 bases sitting between them. The CDR3 runs to 13 residues. Germline V gives CDR1 LNHDA, CDR2 SQIVND (reference sequence). The DNA for the CDR3 is TGTGCCAGTAGTATCCTCCCGGGAAACACCATATATTTT. This encodes CASSILPGNTIYF.

This clonotype was observed a handful of times. This chain joins TRBV29-1 and TRBJ2-1, with TRBD2 identical over 9 bases. The CDR3 has 12 amino acids. The germline V gene encodes CDR1 SQVTM and CDR2 ANQGSEA. V dropped 1 base and J dropped 16; count of bases not matched to a gene: 8. The CDR3 sequence: CSVEGLAGRRFF. For the CDR3, the DNA is TGCAGCGTTGAAGGGCTAGCGGGGCGACGTTTCTTC.

This clonotype was seen many times. The V call is TRBV20-1, the J call TRBJ2-7; a weak D match, TRBD2 (5 bases). Germline lookup yields CDR1 DFQATT and CDR2 SNEGSKA (reference sequence). This CDR3 is built from 15 residues. V shed 4 bases and J shed 2 bases, with 18 bases lying between them. CDR3 sequence reads: CSATTRGSRAYEQYF. The CDR3 nucleotides read TGCAGTGCTACCACCCGGGGTAGCCGGGCCTACGAGCAGTACTTC.

This clonotype was detected many times. The V call is TRBV3-1, the J call TRBJ2-1, with 11 positions matching TRBD2. CDR1 LGHDT and CDR2 YNNKEL come from the germline V gene (reference sequence). V lost 2 bases, J lost 10 bases, and 4 bases stayed unmatched. The CDR3 has 14 amino acids. In DNA, the CDR3 is TGTGCCAGCAGCCAACCACTAGCGGGAGCCGAGCAGTTCTTC. It specifies CASSQPLAGAEQFF.

This chain uses TRBV3-1 with TRBJ2-7; D is unclear. CDR3 length: 16 amino acids. Germline loops: CDR1 LGHDT, CDR2 YNNKEL (reference sequence). V was shortened by 0 bases and J by 0 bases, with 12 bases between the two germline ends. In nucleotides, the CDR3 is TGTGCCAGCAGCCAAGATGCGGTGACCTACTCCTACGAGCAGTACTTC. Translating gives CASSQDAVTYSYEQYF.